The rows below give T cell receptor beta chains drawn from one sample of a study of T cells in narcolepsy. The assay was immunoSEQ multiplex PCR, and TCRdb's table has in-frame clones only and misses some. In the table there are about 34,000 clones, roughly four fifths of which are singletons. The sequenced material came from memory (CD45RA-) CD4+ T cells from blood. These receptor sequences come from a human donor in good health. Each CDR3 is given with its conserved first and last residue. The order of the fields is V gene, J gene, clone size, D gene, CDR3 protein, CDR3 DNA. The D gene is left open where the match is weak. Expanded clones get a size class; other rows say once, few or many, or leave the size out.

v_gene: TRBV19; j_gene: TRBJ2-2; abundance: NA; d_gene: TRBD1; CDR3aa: CASSLDRGGTGELFF; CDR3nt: TGTGCCAGTAGTCTTGACAGGGGAGGAACCGGGGAGCTGTTTTTT
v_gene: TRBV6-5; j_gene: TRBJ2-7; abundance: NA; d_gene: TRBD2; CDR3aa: CASCSRREAYEQYF; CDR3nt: TGTGCCAGCTGTTCTAGGCGGGAGGCTTACGAGCAGTACTTC
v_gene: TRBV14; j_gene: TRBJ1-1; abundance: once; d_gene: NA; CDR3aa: CASSQVAGRTEAFF; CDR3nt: TGTGCCAGCAGCCAAGTAGCTGGGCGGACTGAAGCTTTCTTT
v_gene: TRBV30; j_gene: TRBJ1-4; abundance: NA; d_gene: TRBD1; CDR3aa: CAWRSGTGLEKLFF; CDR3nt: TGTGCCTGGAGGTCGGGGACAGGGCTTGAGAAACTGTTTTTT
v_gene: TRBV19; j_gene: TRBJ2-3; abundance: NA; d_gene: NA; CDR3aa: CASSIGRRGGTDTQYF; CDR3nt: TGTGCCAGTAGTATAGGCCGAAGAGGGGGCACAGATACGCAGTATTTT
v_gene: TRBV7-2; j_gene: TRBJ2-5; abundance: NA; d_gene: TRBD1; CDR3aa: CASSLGQGRRETQYF; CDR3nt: TGTGCCAGCAGCTTGGGACAGGGGCGAAGAGAGACCCAGTACTTC
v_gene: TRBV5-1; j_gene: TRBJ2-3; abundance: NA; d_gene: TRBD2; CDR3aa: CASSRDYQSDTQYF; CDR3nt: TGCGCCAGCAGCCGGGACTATCAGTCAGATACGCAGTATTTT
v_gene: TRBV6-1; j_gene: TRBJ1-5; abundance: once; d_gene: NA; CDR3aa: CASSEAMGWGQPQHF; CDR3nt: TGTGCCAGCAGTGAAGCCATGGGGTGGGGTCAGCCCCAGCATTTT
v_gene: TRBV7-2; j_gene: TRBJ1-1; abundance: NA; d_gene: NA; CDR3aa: CASSLVPRGNTEAFF; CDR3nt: TGTGCCAGCAGCTTAGTCCCCCGTGGGAACACTGAAGCTTTCTTT
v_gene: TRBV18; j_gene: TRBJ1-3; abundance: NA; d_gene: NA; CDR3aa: CASLRGTFGAGNTIYF; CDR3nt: TGTGCCAGCTTACGAGGGACCTTTGGGGCTGGAAACACCATATATTTT